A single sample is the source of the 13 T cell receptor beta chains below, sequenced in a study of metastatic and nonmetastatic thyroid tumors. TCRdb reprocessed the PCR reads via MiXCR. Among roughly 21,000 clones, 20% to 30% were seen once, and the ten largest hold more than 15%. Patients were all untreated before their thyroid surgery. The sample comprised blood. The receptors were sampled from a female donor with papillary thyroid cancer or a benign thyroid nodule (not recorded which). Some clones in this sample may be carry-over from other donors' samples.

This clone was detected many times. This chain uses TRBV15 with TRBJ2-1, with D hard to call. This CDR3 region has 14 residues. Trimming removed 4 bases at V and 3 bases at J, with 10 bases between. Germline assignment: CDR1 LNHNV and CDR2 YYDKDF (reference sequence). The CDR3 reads CATSKAGNYNEQFF. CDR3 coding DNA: TGTGCCACCAGCAAAGCTGGGAACTACAATGAGCAGTTCTTC.

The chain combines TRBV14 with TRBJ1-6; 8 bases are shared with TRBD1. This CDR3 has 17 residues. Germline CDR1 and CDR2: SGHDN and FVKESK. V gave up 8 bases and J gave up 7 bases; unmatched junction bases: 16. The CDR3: CASFPRTGYSGNSPLHF. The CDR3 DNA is TGTGCCAGCTTCCCCCGGACAGGGTATTCTGGAAATTCACCCCTCCACTTT.

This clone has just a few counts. This chain's CDR3 is CASRPGTGALYSPLHF. The CDR3 nucleotides are TGTGCCAGCAGACCCGGGACAGGGGCGCTGTACTCACCCCTCCACTTT. The genes are TRBV6-1 and TRBJ1-6; 10 bases align to TRBD1. From germline, CDR1 is MNHNS and CDR2 SASEGT. The CDR3 contains 16 residues. The J segment lost 10 bases and the V segment lost 6 bases, leaving 12 bases of the junction unmatched.

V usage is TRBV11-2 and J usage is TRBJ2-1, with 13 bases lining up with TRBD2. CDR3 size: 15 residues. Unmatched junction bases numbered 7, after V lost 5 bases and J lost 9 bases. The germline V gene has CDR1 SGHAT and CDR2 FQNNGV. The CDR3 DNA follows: TGTGCCAGCAGCCAGGGACTAGCGGGACAGGGTGAGCAGTTCTTC. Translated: CASSQGLAGQGEQFF.

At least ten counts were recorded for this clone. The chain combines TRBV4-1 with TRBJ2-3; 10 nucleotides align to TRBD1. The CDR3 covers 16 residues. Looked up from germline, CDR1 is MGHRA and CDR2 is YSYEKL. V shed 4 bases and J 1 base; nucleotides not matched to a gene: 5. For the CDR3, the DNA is TGCGCCAGCAGCCCATCCGGGACAGGGGGCACAGATACGCAGTATTTT. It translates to CASSPSGTGGTDTQYF.

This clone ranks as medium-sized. CDR3 coding DNA: TGCAGTGCCCCCGGGACAGGGTACAGAAGCAATCAGCCCCAGCATTTT. It is translated as CSAPGTGYRSNQPQHF. The genes are TRBV20-1 and TRBJ1-5; 9 bases are shared with TRBD1. Germline trimming cut 6 bases from V and 1 base from J; bases unmatched to any gene: 10. CDR1 is DFQATT and CDR2 is SNEGSKA in the germline V gene (reference sequence). This CDR3 has 16 residues.

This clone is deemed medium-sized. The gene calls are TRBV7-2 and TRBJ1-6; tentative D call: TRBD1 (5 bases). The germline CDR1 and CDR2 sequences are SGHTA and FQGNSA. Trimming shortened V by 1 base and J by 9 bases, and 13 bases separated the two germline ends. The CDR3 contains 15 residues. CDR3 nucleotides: TGTGCCAGCAGCTTAGTTAGCCCAGGGCTTTCACCCCTCCACTTT. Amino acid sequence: CASSLVSPGLSPLHF. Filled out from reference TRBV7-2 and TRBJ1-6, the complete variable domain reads GAGVSQSPSNKVTEKGKDVELRCDPISGHTALYWYRQSLGQGLEFLIYFQGNSAPDKSGLPSDRFSAERTGGSVSTLTIQRTQQEDSAVYLCASSLVSPGLSPLHFGNGTRLTVT.

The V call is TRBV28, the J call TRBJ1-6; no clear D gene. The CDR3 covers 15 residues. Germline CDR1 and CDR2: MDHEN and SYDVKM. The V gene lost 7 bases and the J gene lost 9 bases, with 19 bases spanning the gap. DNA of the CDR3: TGTGCCAGCACTTCTCAACGGCTGGGCCGTTCACCCCTCCACTTT. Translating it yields CASTSQRLGRSPLHF.

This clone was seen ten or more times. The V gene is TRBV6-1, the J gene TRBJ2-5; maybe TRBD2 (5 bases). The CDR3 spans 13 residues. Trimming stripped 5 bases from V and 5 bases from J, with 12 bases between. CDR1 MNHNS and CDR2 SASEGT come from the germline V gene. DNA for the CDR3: TGTGCCAGCAGTTATCCCGGGAAGGAGACCCAGTACTTC. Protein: CASSYPGKETQYF.

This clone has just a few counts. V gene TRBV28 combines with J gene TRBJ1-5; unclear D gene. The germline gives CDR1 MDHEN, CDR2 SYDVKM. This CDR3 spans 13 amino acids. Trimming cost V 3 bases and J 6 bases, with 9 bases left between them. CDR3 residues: CASSFLGFQPQHF. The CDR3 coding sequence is TGTGCCAGCAGTTTTCTGGGGTTTCAGCCCCAGCATTTT.

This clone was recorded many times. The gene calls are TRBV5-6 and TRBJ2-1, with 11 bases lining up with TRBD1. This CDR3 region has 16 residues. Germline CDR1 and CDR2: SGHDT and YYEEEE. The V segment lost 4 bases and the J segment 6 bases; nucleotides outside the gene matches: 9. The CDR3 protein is CASSVRDRGVGNEQFF. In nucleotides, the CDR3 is TGTGCCAGCAGCGTCCGGGACAGGGGGGTTGGCAATGAGCAGTTCTTC.

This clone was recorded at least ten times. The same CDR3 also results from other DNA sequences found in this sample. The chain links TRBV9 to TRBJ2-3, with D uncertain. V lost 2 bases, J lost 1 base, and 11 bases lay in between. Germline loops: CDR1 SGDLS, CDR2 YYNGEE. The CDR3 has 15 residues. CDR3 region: CASSVSLAGTDTQYF. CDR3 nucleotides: TGTGCCAGCAGCGTTTCGTTAGCAGGCACAGATACGCAGTATTTT.

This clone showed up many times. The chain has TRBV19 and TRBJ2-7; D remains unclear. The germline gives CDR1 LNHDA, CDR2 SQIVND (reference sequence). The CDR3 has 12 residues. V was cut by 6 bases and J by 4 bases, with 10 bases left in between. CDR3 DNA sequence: TGTGCCAGTAGCCCTGACACATACGAGCAGTACTTC. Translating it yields CASSPDTYEQYF.